These 2 T cell receptor beta chains were all obtained from the same sample, sequenced in a study of cytomegalovirus exposure and HLA in healthy donors. Primers: 60 Vbeta forward and 13 Jbeta reverse. TCRdb's copy holds only in-frame clones and misses some; the assay was immunoSEQ multiplex PCR. This table has more than 85,000 clones, roughly a tenth appearing once. Source material: PBMCs. The receptors here all came from a man over 45 in good health and CMV-seropositive.

The V gene is TRBV29-1, the J gene TRBJ1-1; 7 positions match TRBD1. CDR1 and CDR2 from the germline V gene are SQVTM and ANQGSEA. J was trimmed by 1 base and V by 6 bases; bases with no gene match: 11. The CDR3 covers 15 residues. The CDR3 sequence is CSVGSPGTANTEAFF. CDR3 coding DNA: TGCAGCGTAGGCAGTCCCGGGACAGCGAACACTGAAGCTTTCTTT.

This clone has just a few counts. The sample has other DNA sequences that encode this CDR3 too. V is TRBV14 and J is TRBJ1-1, with D possibly matching TRBD1 (5 bases). The CDR3 spans 13 residues. Trimming removed 0 bases from V and 7 bases from J, with 9 bases in between. Germline V gene sequence: CDR1 SGHDN, CDR2 FVKESK. CDR3 sequence (DNA): TGTGCCAGCAGCCAAGATCGGGGACTTGAAGCTTTCTTT. Amino acid sequence: CASSQDRGLEAFF.